The 3 T cell receptor beta chains below all came from one sample that was sequenced in a study of control samples from healthy donors and cancer patients. TCRdb's table, derived via immunoSEQ multiplex PCR, lists solely in-frame clones and lacks some. The sample comprises 100,000 to 150,000 clones, 80% to 95% of which are singletons, and around 2.1% rests with the top ten. The sequenced sample consisted of blood. The receptors were gathered from a woman aged 45-65 years in good health.

The chain combines TRBV14 with TRBJ2-2; tentative D call: TRBD1 (6 bases). The germline V gene encodes CDR1 SGHDN and CDR2 FVKESK. There are 15 residues in the CDR3. V lost 2 bases to trimming and J lost 4 bases, with 11 bases between them. This chain's CDR3 is CASSQLLGGTGELFF. In nucleotides, the CDR3 is TGTGCCAGCAGCCAACTTCTAGGGGGCACCGGGGAGCTGTTTTTT.

The chain is built from TRBV24-1 and TRBJ2-3; tentatively, D is TRBD2 (6 bases). The CDR3 is 13 residues long. The V gene's germline CDR1 is KGHDR and CDR2 SFDVKD. V gave up 9 bases and J gave up 0 bases, with 9 bases separating them. The CDR3 DNA follows: TGTGCCACCGGGGAGGTTAGCACAGATACGCAGTATTTT. Its translation is CATGEVSTDTQYF.

The J gene is TRBJ2-2, the V gene TRBV2, with D possibly being TRBD1 (5 bases). V dropped 6 bases and J dropped 0 bases, with 8 bases sitting between them. This CDR3 spans 14 amino acids. Germline V gives CDR1 SNHLY, CDR2 FYNNEI. The CDR3: CASRYRTNTGELFF. CDR3 in DNA: TGTGCCAGCAGGTACAGGACGAACACCGGGGAGCTGTTTTTT. Together with reference TRBV2 and TRBJ2-2, the CDR3 gives the full variable domain: EPEVTQTPSHQVTQMGQEVILRCVPISNHLYFYWYRQILGQKVEFLVSFYNNEISEKSEIFDDQFSVERPDGSNFTLKIRSTKLEDSAMYFCASRYRTNTGELFFGEGSRLTVL.